This entry is about one TCR beta chain. As yet, its antigen is unknown. The data were taken from a study of OX40 agonist ivuxolimab in advanced cancers. Background on the study: Dosing consisted of intravenous ivuxolimab at 0.01 to 10 mg/kg every 2 weeks. General study points: Those patients achieving a partial response at 0.1-3.0 mg/kg showed among the lowest clonal expansion.

TCRdb keeps only in-frame clones here, not all; method: immunoSEQ multiplex PCR. The sample shows roughly 30,000 clones, roughly 80% of them seen only once. The source is an adult with an advanced solid tumor such as melanoma, head and neck, liver or kidney cancer. Sequencing used CD4+ or CD8+ T cells sorted from blood, obtained in a trial of the OX40 agonist ivuxolimab.

The CDR3 DNA follows: TGTGCCAGCAGCCCAGGCGGGGACACTGAAGCTTTCTTT. Residues: CASSPGGDTEAFF. J is TRBJ1-1 and V is TRBV7-3; unclear D gene. Trimming removed 5 bases from V and 3 bases from J, with 10 bases in between. The CDR3 runs 13 residues. Looked up from germline, CDR1 is SGHTA and CDR2 is FQGTGA. The whole variable domain, filled in from reference TRBV7-3 and TRBJ1-1, reads GAGVSQTPSNKVTEKGKYVELRCDPISGHTALYWYRQSLGQGPEFLIYFQGTGAADDSGLPNDRFFAVRPEGSVSTLKIQRTERGDSAVYLCASSPGGDTEAFFGQGTRLTVV.